These 25 T cell receptor beta chains share one sample of origin, sequenced in a study of blood T cell repertoires in COVID-19. The protocol was immunoSEQ multiplex PCR, while the TCRdb copy is restricted to in-frame clones and leaves out a portion. The profile covers fewer than 45,000 clones, with roughly 80% appearing a single time and 15% to 20% taken by the ten largest. The material sequenced was peripheral blood. All receptors derive from a man aged 65-85 years with acute or convalescent COVID-19.

This clone has a single count. This chain uses TRBV28 with TRBJ2-7, with TRBD1 identical over 12 bases. This CDR3 contains 14 residues. With 3 bases clipped from V and 6 bases from J, the junction kept 3 bases outside the gene matches. Germline V CDR1 and CDR2: MDHEN, SYDVKM. In nucleotides, the CDR3 is TGTGCCAGCAGTTTGGGACAGGGGGCGTCCGAGCAGTACTTC. Translated: CASSLGQGASEQYF. Based on the CDR3 plus reference TRBV28 and TRBJ2-7, the full variable domain is DVKVTQSSRYLVKRTGEKVFLECVQDMDHENMFWYRQDPGLGLRLIYFSYDVKMKEKGDIPEGYSVSREKKERFSLILESASTNQTSMYLCASSLGQGASEQYFGPGTRLTVT.

The rearrangement links TRBV5-1 to TRBJ1-6; no definite D call. The germline gives CDR1 SGHRS, CDR2 YFSETQ. Deletions cut 2 bases from V and 10 bases from J, with 13 bases between. There are 14 residues in the CDR3. CDR3 region: CASSFGYPGSPLHF. CDR3 DNA sequence: TGCGCCAGCAGCTTTGGTTACCCAGGATCACCCCTCCACTTT.

This sequence joins TRBV4-2 and TRBJ1-2; D possibly corresponds to TRBD1 (5 bases). V dropped 0 bases and J dropped 2 bases, with 25 bases sitting between them. This CDR3 has 20 residues. Per germline, CDR1 LGHNA and CDR2 YNFKEQ. The CDR3 sequence is CASSQDLWTSLAGKNYGYTF. CDR3 bases: TGTGCCAGCAGCCAAGATTTATGGACCTCCTTGGCAGGGAAAAACTATGGCTACACCTTC.

The V gene is TRBV19, the J gene TRBJ2-1; 7 nucleotides agree with TRBD2. J was trimmed by 3 bases and V by 3 bases; bases with no gene match: 5. Germline V gene data show CDR1 as LNHDA and CDR2 as SQIVND (reference sequence). This CDR3 has 15 residues. The CDR3 here is CASSIVAGDYNEQFF. The DNA for the CDR3 is TGTGCCAGTAGTATTGTGGCGGGGGACTACAATGAGCAGTTCTTC.

The chain recombines TRBV2 with TRBJ1-2; TRBD1 agrees at 7 bases. Germline loops: CDR1 SNHLY, CDR2 FYNNEI. The V and J ends lost 8 bases and 6 bases, in that order; junction bases with no gene match: 12. This CDR3 has 14 residues. This chain's CDR3 is CASYGAGGLHGYTF. The CDR3 nucleotides read TGTGCCAGCTACGGGGCAGGGGGACTTCATGGCTACACCTTC.

CDR3 in DNA: TGTGCCACCAGTGATTTCACTAGCGGGGGCTTCGGGGAGCTGTTTTTT. Its protein product is CATSDFTSGGFGELFF. J is TRBJ2-2 and V is TRBV24-1, with TRBD2 matching 11 bases. This CDR3 has 16 residues. With 1 base clipped from V and 7 bases from J, the junction kept 4 bases outside the gene matches. Germline V CDR1 and CDR2: KGHDR, SFDVKD.

About this clone itself: Other DNA sequences in this specimen translate into the identical CDR3. This chain connects TRBV28 to TRBJ2-7; 10 nucleotides agree with TRBD1. V shed 5 bases, J shed 3 bases, and the junction held 4 bases outside the gene matches. The V gene's germline CDR1 is MDHEN and CDR2 SYDVKM. The CDR3 is made up of 14 amino acids. The CDR3 coding sequence is TGTGCCAGCAGTCGGACAGGGGGAGGCTACGAGCAGTACTTC. Its translation is CASSRTGGGYEQYF. Looking up the rest from reference TRBV28 and TRBJ2-7 gives the full variable domain: DVKVTQSSRYLVKRTGEKVFLECVQDMDHENMFWYRQDPGLGLRLIYFSYDVKMKEKGDIPEGYSVSREKKERFSLILESASTNQTSMYLCASSRTGGGYEQYFGPGTRLTVT.

The chain couples TRBV28 to TRBJ1-1, with D uncertain. Germline V lookup: CDR1 MDHEN, CDR2 SYDVKM. The CDR3 loop spans 13 amino acids. V was pared by 6 bases and J by 1 base, with 9 bases between. DNA of the CDR3: TGTGCCAGCAGGTACGGGAAGAACACTGAAGCTTTCTTT. It is translated as CASRYGKNTEAFF.

In its sample, this clone was seen a few times. The J gene is TRBJ2-1, the V gene TRBV2, with 9 bases that match TRBD1. With 5 bases clipped from V and 10 bases from J, the junction kept 6 bases outside the gene matches. This CDR3 spans 13 amino acids. Germline CDR1 is SNHLY and CDR2 is FYNNEI. Here the CDR3 reads CASSWTGVNEQFF. Written as DNA, the CDR3 is TGTGCCAGCAGTTGGACAGGGGTCAACGAGCAGTTCTTC.

The chain joins TRBV7-6 to TRBJ2-7; 8 nucleotides line up with TRBD1. The germline gives CDR1 SGHVS, CDR2 FNYEAQ. V trimming: 5 bases; J trimming: 6 bases; junction bases outside the gene matches: 15. This CDR3 is 16 amino acids long. The CDR3 DNA is TGTGCCAGCAGCCCAACTCTCCCGGGACAGGATCGCGAGCAGTACTTC. Translating it yields CASSPTLPGQDREQYF.

This clone appeared a few times. CDR3 amino acids: CSVIGTRGGNEQFF. In nucleotides, the CDR3 is TGCAGCGTTATTGGCACCCGAGGGGGCAATGAGCAGTTCTTC. The rearrangement links TRBV29-1 to TRBJ2-1; a weak D match, TRBD1 (6 bases). The length of the CDR3 is 14 residues. CDR1 is SQVTM, CDR2 ANQGSEA, per germline. Trimming cost V 5 bases and J 6 bases, with 17 bases left between them.

The V gene is TRBV19, the J gene TRBJ2-5, with 8 positions matching TRBD1. V shed 4 bases and J 4 bases; nucleotides not matched to a gene: 8. There are 15 residues in the CDR3. Germline assignment: CDR1 LNHDA and CDR2 SQIVND (reference sequence). The CDR3 loop is CASSRTGLIGETQYF. The CDR3 coding sequence is TGTGCCAGTAGTAGGACAGGGTTAATAGGAGAGACCCAGTACTTC.

The J gene is TRBJ1-1, the V gene TRBV6-5; D unresolved. The CDR3 sequence is 14 residues long. V dropped 5 bases and J dropped 2 bases, with 12 bases sitting between them. Germline loops: CDR1 MNHEY, CDR2 SVGAGI. Here the CDR3 DNA reads TGTGCCAGCAGTCCCGCAGCGAGCAACACTGAAGCTTTCTTT. It codes for CASSPAASNTEAFF.

This sequence joins TRBV7-9 and TRBJ1-6; tentative D call: TRBD1 (6 bases). Germline V gene lookup returns CDR1 SEHNR and CDR2 FQNEAQ (reference sequence). CDR3 length equals 17 residues. Trimming removed 5 bases at V and 7 bases at J, with 21 bases between. CDR3 in DNA: TGTGCCAGCAGCCTACCTGGGGGGGGCGAGGTGAATTCACCCCTCCACTTT. Its protein product is CASSLPGGGEVNSPLHF. Looking up the rest from reference TRBV7-9 and TRBJ1-6 gives the full variable domain: DTGVSQNPRHKITKRGQNVTFRCDPISEHNRLYWYRQTLGQGPEFLTYFQNEAQLEKSRLLSDRFSAERPKGSFSTLEIQRTEQGDSAMYLCASSLPGGGEVNSPLHFGNGTRLTVT.

The V gene is TRBV7-2, the J gene TRBJ2-3; 10 bases are shared with TRBD1. J was trimmed by 2 bases and V by 5 bases; bases with no gene match: 7. The germline gives CDR1 SGHTA, CDR2 FQGNSA. This CDR3 is built from 16 residues. CDR3 in DNA: TGTGCCAGCAGCAGGCGACAGGGGGCGATCACAGATACGCAGTATTTT. Its translation is CASSRRQGAITDTQYF.

CDR3 sequence (DNA): TGTGCCAGCAGCCTGAAGACAGGACCAAACTATGGCTACACCTTC. As protein: CASSLKTGPNYGYTF. This sequence joins TRBV5-8 and TRBJ1-2, with a tentative D call TRBD1 (6 bases). CDR3 length equals 15 residues. Looked up from germline, CDR1 is SGHTS and CDR2 is YDEGEE. V was trimmed by 4 bases and J by 2 bases, leaving 15 bases between them.

This clone was picked up one time. The genes are TRBV4-2 and TRBJ2-7, with 10 bases that match TRBD2. The CDR3 is 17 amino acids. V gave up 0 bases and J gave up 3 bases; unmatched junction bases: 8. Germline CDR1 reads LGHNA; CDR2 reads YNFKEQ. CDR3 sequence (DNA): TGTGCCAGCAGCCAAGAAGAGCCTAGCGGGGGACACTACGAGCAGTACTTC. Translation gives CASSQEEPSGGHYEQYF.

V and J are TRBV5-1 and TRBJ1-1, with 7 nucleotides matching TRBD1. The CDR3 runs 15 residues. The germline V gene encodes CDR1 SGHRS and CDR2 YFSETQ. Trimming took 4 bases from V and 1 from J; bases not matched to a gene: 7. In nucleotides, the CDR3 is TGCGCCAGCAGCGCGTCCGGGACAGCGAACACTGAAGCTTTCTTT. Its protein product is CASSASGTANTEAFF.

This clone was detected only once. CDR3 coding DNA: TGTGCCAGCAGTTACTCGACAGGGGTCTCCTATGGCTACACCTTC. Protein sequence: CASSYSTGVSYGYTF. V gene TRBV6-5 combines with J gene TRBJ1-2; 8 nucleotides line up with TRBD1. The V gene's germline CDR1 is MNHEY and CDR2 SVGAGI. The CDR3 runs to 15 residues. V shed 0 bases, J shed 4 bases, and the junction held 4 bases outside the gene matches.

The chain recombines TRBV27 with TRBJ1-1; 8 positions match TRBD1. The CDR3 consists of 15 residues. CDR1 is MNHEY, CDR2 SMNVEV, per germline (reference sequence). V lost 3 bases and J lost 5; bases outside the gene matches: 8. As DNA, the CDR3 is TGTGCCAGCAGTTTCATACAGGGGGAAAGAACTGAAGCTTTCTTT. It translates to CASSFIQGERTEAFF.

This clone came up a few times. This chain uses TRBV29-1 with TRBJ1-2; TRBD1 aligns across 8 bases. Germline loops: CDR1 SQVTM, CDR2 ANQGSEA. Unmatched junction bases numbered 6, after V lost 5 bases and J lost 7 bases. The CDR3 consists of 12 residues. The CDR3: CSVLQGGSGYTF. The DNA of the CDR3 is TGCAGCGTTTTACAGGGGGGGAGTGGCTACACCTTC.

CDR3 in amino acids: CASQLGGDTEAFF. CDR3 DNA: TGTGCCAGTCAACTAGGGGGGGACACTGAAGCTTTCTTT. V gene TRBV19 combines with J gene TRBJ1-1; maybe TRBD1 (6 bases). This CDR3 spans 13 amino acids. Germline V CDR1 and CDR2: LNHDA, SQIVND (reference sequence). The V end was cut by 8 bases, the J end by 3 bases, with 13 bases between.

The chain is built from TRBV6-2 or TRBV6-3 and TRBJ2-3; 9 positions match TRBD1. CDR3 length: 15 amino acids. J was trimmed by 4 bases and V by 2 bases; bases with no gene match: 4. Germline CDR1 and CDR2: MNHEY and SVGEGT. DNA of the CDR3: TGTGCCAGCAGTTACCCCGGGGACAGGGCAGATACGCAGTATTTT. Translation: CASSYPGDRADTQYF.

The rearrangement links TRBV20-1 to TRBJ1-2; D is uncertain. Germline V lookup: CDR1 DFQATT, CDR2 SNEGSKA (reference sequence). The CDR3 has 11 amino acids. The CDR3: CGLKAVLGYTF. The CDR3 region has the DNA TGCGGATTGAAGGCGGTTTTGGGCTACACCTTC.

The chain joins TRBV9 to TRBJ2-3, with D possibly matching TRBD2 (7 bases). Germline CDR1 is SGDLS and CDR2 is YYNGEE. The CDR3 loop spans 15 amino acids. Trimming cost V 0 bases and J 3 bases, with 11 bases left between them. As DNA, the CDR3 is TGTGCCAGCAGCGTAGTGGGGGGGCCTACAGATACGCAGTATTTT. Its protein is CASSVVGGPTDTQYF.